This TCR beta chain appears in the sequencing data of a study of spatial heterogeneity in lung cancer. This clonotype has a handful of counts. Its specificity is not known. The library was built for alpha chains, so this beta chain is an off-target read and its size means little. TCRdb recomputed calls from the 5' RACE reads with MiXCR, one row per CDR3 protein. The data hold around 15,000 distinct CDR3 sequences, with 6.5% to 8% observed a single time. Points from the study as a whole: Tracking of tumor mutation counts was seen in expanded intratumoral alpha and beta TCR counts.

Sample time point: sample taken at primary tumor resection. Researchers sequenced whole RNA taken from tumor, nontumor lung or frozen PBMC without sorting. V gave up 0 bases and J gave up 5 bases; unmatched junction bases: 8. The CDR3 is 17 residues long. The germline CDR1 and CDR2 sequences are SGHDT and YYEEEE. V and J are TRBV5-6 and TRBJ2-3, with TRBD2 matching 11 bases. Specimen: lung tumor tissue, collected at surgery. This sequence was found in a female donor with early-stage non-small cell lung cancer. CDR3 region: CASSLVTTSGALDTQYF. CDR3 coding DNA: TGTGCCAGCAGCTTGGTTACGACTAGCGGGGCCTTAGATACGCAGTATTTT.